This T cell receptor beta chain appears in the sequencing data of a study of blood T cell repertoires in COVID-19. About the research overall: From the United States, Italy and Spain came samples of acute and convalescent COVID-19.

Assay: immunoSEQ multiplex PCR; the TCRdb copy retains only in-frame clones and omits some. This table has 310,000 or so clones, roughly 88% appearing once. This clone was recorded once. CDR1 and CDR2 (germline): MNHEY, SMNVEV (reference sequence). The V gene lost 5 bases and the J gene lost 0 bases, with 8 bases spanning the gap. The CDR3 is 14 amino acids. V and J are TRBV27 and TRBJ1-5; D gene ambiguous. This TCR derives from a woman aged 45-60 years with active or convalescent COVID-19. What was sequenced was peripheral blood. The CDR3 sequence: CASSPGHSNQPQHF. The DNA of the CDR3 is TGTGCCAGCAGTCCGGGTCATAGCAATCAGCCCCAGCATTTT.